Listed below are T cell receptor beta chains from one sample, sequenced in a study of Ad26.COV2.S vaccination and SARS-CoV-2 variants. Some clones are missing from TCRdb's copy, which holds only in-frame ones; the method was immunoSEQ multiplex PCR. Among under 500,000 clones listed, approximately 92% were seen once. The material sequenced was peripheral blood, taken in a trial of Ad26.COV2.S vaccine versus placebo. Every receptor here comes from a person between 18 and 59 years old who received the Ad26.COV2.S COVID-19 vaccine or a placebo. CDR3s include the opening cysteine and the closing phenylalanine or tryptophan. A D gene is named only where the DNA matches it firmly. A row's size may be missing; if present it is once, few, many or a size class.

CASSLGTGTYEQYF TGTGCCAGCAGCTTGGGGACAGGGACCTACGAGCAGTACTTC TRBD1 TRBJ2-7 few TRBV9
CASRRDRGIETQYF TGTGCCAGCAGGCGGGACAGGGGGATTGAGACCCAGTACTTC TRBD1 TRBJ2-5 . TRBV6-5
CASSPPGDKPNYSNQPQHF TGTGCCAGCAGCCCACCGGGGGACAAACCAAATTATAGCAATCAGCCCCAGCATTTT . TRBJ1-5 . TRBV9
CASSSGQGNTIYF TGCGCCAGCAGCTCTGGACAGGGAAACACCATATATTTT . TRBJ1-3 . TRBV5-1
CASSILGGIKQETQYF TGTGCCAGTAGTATCCTGGGGGGAATAAAACAAGAGACCCAGTACTTC . TRBJ2-5 . TRBV19
CASSPSTDTQYF TGTGCCAGCAGTCCTAGCACAGATACGCAGTATTTT . TRBJ2-3 . TRBV6-5
CASSQGVIGGQETQYF TGTGCCAGCAGCCAAGGCGTTATTGGGGGGCAAGAGACCCAGTACTTC . TRBJ2-5 . TRBV3-1/TRBV3-2
CASSLLQGNYGYTF TGTGCCAGCAGCTTATTACAGGGTAACTATGGCTACACCTTC . TRBJ1-2 once TRBV13
CASSPLDDQPQHF TGTGCCAGCTCACCACTTGACGATCAGCCCCAGCATTTT . TRBJ1-5 . TRBV18
CASSLSGTGYSNQPQHF TGTGCCAGCAGTTTATCCGGGACAGGATATAGCAATCAGCCCCAGCATTTT TRBD1 TRBJ1-5 . TRBV28
CASSLAREVGQPQHF TGTGCCAGCAGCTTGGCCAGGGAGGTCGGCCAGCCCCAGCATTTT . TRBJ1-5 . TRBV5-5
CASSGLNLRDSYGYTF TGCGCCAGCAGCGGACTAAACCTTCGGGACAGCTATGGCTACACCTTC TRBD1 TRBJ1-2 . TRBV5-1
CASGNSPNTEAFF TGCGCCAGCGGGAACAGTCCGAACACTGAAGCTTTCTTT . TRBJ1-1 . TRBV10-2
CASSLGLAGGETQYF TGTGCCAGCAGCTTGGGACTAGCGGGGGGTGAGACCCAGTACTTC TRBD2 TRBJ2-5 . TRBV5-6
CASSAGQRQYF TGTGCCAGCAGCGCCGGACAACGGCAGTACTTC . TRBJ2-7 once TRBV5-8
CASSFKLQGFTEAFF TGTGCCAGCAGCTTTAAGTTACAGGGGTTCACTGAAGCTTTCTTT TRBD1 TRBJ1-1 . TRBV5-6
CASAPESYEQYF TGTGCCAGCGCCCCCGAGTCCTACGAGCAGTACTTC . TRBJ2-7 . TRBV7-9
CASSLINYEQYF TGTGCCAGCAGCTTGATTAACTACGAGCAGTACTTC . TRBJ2-7 few TRBV5-6
CASSPDRGRANEKLFF TGTGCCAGCAGCCCAGATCGAGGCAGAGCAAATGAAAAACTGTTTTTT . TRBJ1-4 . TRBV9
CASSFSSGGQGPTAQFF TGTGCCAGCAGCTTCTCGAGCGGGGGACAAGGTCCGACAGCGCAGTTCTTC TRBD2 TRBJ2-1 . TRBV7-2
CASSPPQGQGNTIYF TGTGCCAGCTCACCACCCCAGGGACAGGGAAACACCATATATTTT TRBD1 TRBJ1-3 . TRBV18
CASSWGPGGYEQYF TGTGCCAGCAGTTGGGGGCCCGGGGGCTACGAGCAGTACTTC . TRBJ2-7 . TRBV6-5
CASRKTGLSQTLRFF TGTGCCAGCAGGAAGACAGGGCTAAGTCAGACCCTACGGTTCTTC TRBD1 TRBJ2-1 . TRBV28
CASSTIGDRGAETQYF TGTGCCAGCAGTACTATCGGGGACAGGGGGGCAGAGACCCAGTACTTC TRBD1 TRBJ2-5 . TRBV28
CASSLVRALGSTDTQYF TGTGCCAGCAGCTTAGTGCGAGCGTTAGGGAGCACAGATACGCAGTATTTT . TRBJ2-3 . TRBV7-2
CASSQLSQGDYEQYF TGCGCCAGCAGCCAATTATCACAGGGAGACTACGAGCAGTACTTC . TRBJ2-7 few TRBV4-1
CASSLSNPSSYEQYF TGTGCCAGCAGTTTATCGAACCCCAGCTCCTACGAGCAGTACTTC . TRBJ2-7 . TRBV27
CASSPKGSFEETQYF TGTGCCAGCAGCCCAAAGGGGTCTTTTGAAGAGACCCAGTACTTC . TRBJ2-5 . TRBV5-4
CASSPGPATNEKLFF TGTGCCAGCAGCCCTGGACCCGCAACTAATGAAAAACTGTTTTTT . TRBJ1-4 . TRBV3-1/TRBV3-2
CASSLDRDRGDEQYF TGTGCCAGCAGTCTCGATAGGGACAGGGGTGACGAGCAGTACTTC TRBD1 TRBJ2-7 . TRBV27
CASSFASNYGYTF TGTGCCAGCAGCTTTGCCAGTAACTATGGCTACACCTTC . TRBJ1-2 . TRBV7-2
CASSPRLAGGLPVYEQYF TGTGCCAGCAGCCCGAGACTAGCGGGGGGTCTCCCGGTCTACGAGCAGTACTTC TRBD2 TRBJ2-7 . TRBV7-6